The 16 T cell receptor beta chains reported below all come from one sample, sequenced in a study of blood T cell repertoires in COVID-19 (dated by TCRdb to 2019 to 2021). The library relied on the immunoSEQ multiplex PCR assay. TCRdb retrieved this table from immuneACCESS and kept in-frame rearrangements only. Not all clones are present; in checked studies, unresolved V genes account for under half, and no reason is known for the remainder. The sample includes 350,000 to 450,000 clones, with about 85% observed a single time. Of the sample, approximately 3.6% falls within the top ten clones. Input material: peripheral blood. These receptors came from a woman in her late teens or twenties with acute or convalescent COVID-19.

The chain recombines TRBV9 with TRBJ2-3, with TRBD2 as a possible D gene (6 bases). This CDR3 spans 18 amino acids. CDR1 and CDR2 (germline): SGDLS, YYNGEE. The germline V and J ends were trimmed by 0 bases and 0 bases, with 17 bases remaining between them. The CDR3, as DNA: TGTGCCAGCAGCGTAGGGTGGGAGGAGCTCCCTAGCACAGATACGCAGTATTTT. This encodes CASSVGWEELPSTDTQYF.

On this clone: Relative to the germline gene, one junction end is altered; a read error may explain this. This sequence joins TRBV5-1 and TRBJ2-7; 15 bases match TRBD2. Germline values: CDR1 SGHRS, CDR2 YFSETQ. This CDR3 is built from 15 residues. CDR3 DNA sequence: TGCGCCAGCAGATTGGGACTAGCGGGAGGCTACGAGCAGTACTTC. Its translation: CASRLGLAGGYEQYF.

This clone was found once. DNA for the CDR3: TGTGCCAGCAGTGATTGGCTTATCTACGAGCAGTACTTC. Amino acids: CASSDWLIYEQYF. The chain uses TRBV6-1 and TRBJ2-7, with D unresolved. The CDR3 is 13 residues long. Germline loops: CDR1 MNHNS, CDR2 SASEGT. V was trimmed by 3 bases and J by 3 bases, leaving 9 bases between them.

This chain links TRBV28 with TRBJ1-6; 10 nucleotides align to TRBD1. In germline, CDR1 is MDHEN, CDR2 SYDVKM. The CDR3 has 17 amino acids. V shed 7 bases and J 8 bases; nucleotides not matched to a gene: 14. The CDR3 sequence is CASNRDRGAPGDSPLHF. The CDR3 DNA is TGTGCCAGCAACCGGGACAGGGGAGCCCCAGGGGATTCACCCCTCCACTTT.

CDR3 sequence: CASSVAPDFSYEQYF. The DNA of the CDR3 is TGTGCCAGCAGCGTAGCGCCCGACTTCTCCTACGAGCAGTACTTC. The V and J genes are TRBV9 and TRBJ2-7, with D uncertain. Germline values: CDR1 SGDLS, CDR2 YYNGEE. V lost 0 bases and J lost 0, with 10 bases in between. CDR3 length: 15 residues.

This clone was recorded once. The gene calls are TRBV9 and TRBJ2-1, with TRBD2 as a possible D gene (5 bases). Trimming removed 2 bases at V and 5 bases at J, with 14 bases between. The CDR3 spans 15 residues. The germline gives CDR1 SGDLS, CDR2 YYNGEE. Written as DNA, the CDR3 is TGTGCCAGCAGCGTGGAGGCGCTAGTCAACAATGAGCAGTTCTTC. Translating it yields CASSVEALVNNEQFF.

This chain uses TRBV7-8 with TRBJ1-6, with 8 bases fitting TRBD1. The CDR3 consists of 14 residues. In germline, CDR1 is SGHVS, CDR2 FQNEAQ. Germline trimming cut 6 bases from V and 5 bases from J; bases unmatched to any gene: 3. For the CDR3, the DNA is TGTGCCAGCAGATCGACAGGGGATAATTCACCCCTCCACTTT. Amino acids: CASRSTGDNSPLHF.

About this clone: The sample contains more than one DNA sequence encoding this CDR3. The genes are TRBV9 and TRBJ1-2, with a weak D call TRBD1 (6 bases). Germline V lookup: CDR1 SGDLS, CDR2 YYNGEE. This CDR3 is built from 13 residues. V gave up 0 bases and J gave up 5 bases, with 8 bases separating them. The CDR3 is CASSVGQGYGYTF. CDR3 nucleotide sequence: TGTGCCAGCAGCGTAGGGCAGGGGTATGGCTACACCTTC.

In this sample, this clone turned up a few times. The rearrangement links TRBV5-6 to TRBJ2-5; no clear D. Per germline, CDR1 SGHDT and CDR2 YYEEEE. V lost 4 bases and J 1 base, leaving 17 bases between the germline ends. This CDR3 has 16 amino acids. The CDR3 region is CASSPLRTQSQETQYF. Here the CDR3 DNA reads TGTGCCAGCAGCCCTTTGCGCACTCAAAGCCAAGAGACCCAGTACTTC.

The chain has TRBV27 and TRBJ2-3, with D possibly being TRBD2 (6 bases). There are 15 residues in the CDR3. Germline lookup yields CDR1 MNHEY and CDR2 SMNVEV (reference sequence). Between the trimmed V and J ends, which lost 0 bases and 8 bases, there was a span of 15 bases. CDR3 protein: CASSLSVPRLGTQYF. In DNA, the CDR3 is TGTGCCAGCAGTTTATCAGTCCCCAGACTAGGTACGCAGTATTTT.

CDR3 sequence (DNA): TGTGCCAGCAGCCGGGACAGGGTGAATTCACCCCTCCACTTT. Its translation is CASSRDRVNSPLHF. This chain uses TRBV28 with TRBJ1-6, with TRBD1 identical over 9 bases. The CDR3 length is 14 residues. Germline CDR1 and CDR2: MDHEN and SYDVKM. V dropped 6 bases and J dropped 7; count of bases not matched to a gene: 4.

The rearrangement links TRBV9 to TRBJ1-6; 7 bases are shared with TRBD1. The ends lost 3 bases at V and 5 bases at J; junction bases unmatched: 5. This CDR3 has 15 amino acids. Per germline, CDR1 SGDLS and CDR2 YYNGEE. CDR3 sequence: CASSARGQDNSPLHF. The CDR3 DNA is TGTGCCAGCAGCGCCCGCGGACAGGATAATTCACCCCTCCACTTT.

The chain links TRBV10-1 to TRBJ2-3; a weak D match, TRBD2 (5 bases). V was shortened by 4 bases and J by 6 bases, with 14 bases between the two germline ends. This CDR3 spans 14 amino acids. Germline CDR1 is WNHNN and CDR2 is SYGVQD (reference sequence). In DNA, the CDR3 is TGCGCCAGCAGTGGTGTCGGACTGGGGGATACGCAGTATTTT. Its translation: CASSGVGLGDTQYF.

The CDR3 DNA reads as TGTGCCAGTAGTATCCGCCGGGACAGTGGGCAGCCCCAGCATTTT. Translation: CASSIRRDSGQPQHF. The chain combines TRBV19 with TRBJ1-5; 7 bases agree with TRBD1. The CDR3 is 15 residues long. The ends lost 3 bases at V and 7 bases at J; junction bases unmatched: 9. Germline loops: CDR1 LNHDA, CDR2 SQIVND (reference sequence).

This clone was seen a single time. The chain is built from TRBV27 and TRBJ2-1; the match to TRBD1 covers 9 bases. V shed 5 bases and J 6 bases; nucleotides not matched to a gene: 5. In germline, CDR1 is MNHEY, CDR2 SMNVEV (reference sequence). The CDR3 loop spans 14 amino acids. The CDR3 is CASSPGTGLNEQFF. The CDR3 region has the DNA TGTGCCAGCAGTCCCGGGACAGGGCTCAATGAGCAGTTCTTC.

This sequence joins TRBV19 and TRBJ1-5; D uncertain. The germline V gene encodes CDR1 LNHDA and CDR2 SQIVND (reference sequence). CDR3 length equals 15 residues. Between the trimmed V and J ends, which lost 7 bases and 0 bases, there was a span of 13 bases. CDR3 region: CASTRWSYSNQPQHF. As DNA, the CDR3 is TGTGCCAGTACTCGGTGGTCGTATAGCAATCAGCCCCAGCATTTT.